This T cell receptor (beta chain) was identified in a study of CD4 T cells in relation to SARS-CoV-2 and coronaviruses (dated by TCRdb to the early 2020s). A note on the overall study: In the ViraFEST assay, PBMCs were cultured with antigen for ten to eleven days, after which TCR beta CDR3s were sequenced to identify clonal expansions specific to the antigen. HLA restriction was mapped for shared crossreactive spike epitopes using patient-derived lymphoblastoid cell lines. Memory CD4+ T cell crossreactivity between SARS-CoV-2 and common cold coronavirus spike proteins was assessed at the TCR clonotype level in the study. The negative reference condition was either a culture with an HIV-1 Nef peptide pool or a culture with no peptide. A different TCR-beta assay, based on Illumina, was used to sequence expansion assays from other donors in the study. The Adaptive Biotechnologies TCR-sequencing kit was used to sequence samples from three pre-COVID donors and the naive versus memory experiments, whereas other data were Illumina-based.

Libraries were constructed by the immunoSEQ multiplex PCR assay. On the authors' methods: During preprocessing, nonproductive sequences were discarded, as were any CDR3s that did not begin with C, did not end with F or W, or were shorter than 7 amino acids. Antigen-specific clonotypes were called with the MANAFEST web app on the basis of expansion relative to the reference and to other culture wells. A clone counted as positive if significantly expanded in 2 of 3 replicate wells versus the reference culture at FDR below 0.05. For a clone to be considered positive, significant expansion relative to all other tandem wells and an odds ratio above 5 were also required. After three terminal residues were trimmed from each end, CDR3 homology was quantified as pairwise Levenshtein distance using the stringdist R package. TCRdb stores this immuneACCESS table with in-frame sequences only. Part of the clones is absent; in the studies checked, under half of the shortfall reflects unresolved V genes, and no reason is known for the rest. V, J and clone size are those of that table, while D and trimming were read from the DNA. In all, the sample holds about 26,000 clones, and 60% to 80% of those were seen once. The ten largest clones take up about 20% of the sample.

Broad study findings and their caveats: Pre-pandemic and post-infection samples were not both contributed by any donor, so tracing of the source of pre-existing responses was limited. The study was constrained by small numbers of patients and of tested TCRs. Since the crossreactivity analysis centred on spike protein, crossreactivity against other viral proteins was not assessed. Significantly weaker SARS-CoV-2-driven expansion was shown by crossreactive clones than by monoreactive clones, consistent with antigenic imprinting. Memory CD4+ clonotypes crossrecognizing SARS-CoV-2 and at least one common cold coronavirus spike were found in about 61% of donors.

CD4+ T cells from unexposed donors were collected before the COVID-19 pandemic (2011-2018). After around 11 days of culture, CD4+ T cells were isolated with the EasySep CD4+ T cell isolation kit. As cell numbers permitted, CD4+ T cells from unexposed donors were tested for reactivity to SARS-CoV-2 S and N and to four common cold coronavirus spike pools. Each well received 2.2 million or so PBMCs, cultured in IMDM supplemented with around 5% human AB serum and approximately 9.7 IU/ml IL-2. Half of the culture medium was replaced with fresh IL-2-containing medium on days 3 and 7. In general, triplicate replicate wells were used for every peptide culture condition. Leukapheresis product for the unexposed donors was bought commercially. Ficoll-Paque PLUS gradient centrifugation was used to isolate PBMCs from leukapheresis product or whole blood. PBMCs were either cryopreserved at -140°C or used fresh in the expansion assay. The QIAamp Micro DNA Kit was used to extract genomic DNA from the CD4+ T cells.

A distance of 10 bases separates the germline ends of V and J, which lose 0 bases and 0 bases respectively. The CDR3 has 16 amino acids, counting the end cysteine and phenylalanine. Here the CDR3 DNA is all that survives: 48 bases in frame from base 1. Looking up the germline V gene yields CDR1 SGDLS and CDR2 YYNGEE. On this clone itself: The antigen this receptor binds is unknown. No clone much larger than this one lies a single base away; base qualities are absent.

The specimen was CD4+ T cells from PBMCs, cultured in vitro. The clonotype comes from a human donor in good health. The chain is encoded by TRBV9 joined to TRBJ1-3; the D gene cannot be named for sure. DNA sequence: TGTGCCAGCAGCGTAGACCCCCAGAGCTCTGGAAACACCATATATTTT. The resulting protein is CASSVDPQSSGNTIYF.